The 25 T cell receptor beta chains below all came from one sample that was sequenced in a study of shared clonotypes between healthy human individuals. TCRdb's table, derived via immunoSEQ multiplex PCR, lists solely in-frame clones and lacks some. This sample carries hundreds of thousands of clones, 95% to 98% of them seen once, and the ten largest clones take 0.3% to 0.35%. Terminally differentiated effector memory CD45RA+ cells were left out of the naive CD8 fraction, which was CD45RO-negative and positively selected for CCR7. The sample consisted of naive CD8+ T cells sorted from blood. Every receptor here comes from a man younger than 45 in good health.

The chain carries TRBV27 and TRBJ1-2; 10 bases agree with TRBD1. V was pared by 0 bases and J by 2 bases, with 6 bases of the junction left unmatched. The CDR3 is made up of 17 amino acids. Looked up from germline, CDR1 is MNHEY and CDR2 is SMNVEV (reference sequence). CDR3 nucleotides: TGTGCCAGCAGTTTATCATGGGGGGACAGGGGAAACTATGGCTACACCTTC. As protein: CASSLSWGDRGNYGYTF.

As regards this clone: Other DNA sequences in this sample translate to the same CDR3. The chain employs TRBV9 and TRBJ2-2; D is unclear. The V gene lost 3 bases and the J gene lost 3 bases, with 3 bases spanning the gap. The CDR3 covers 12 residues. The V gene's germline CDR1 is SGDLS and CDR2 YYNGEE. CDR3 nucleotide sequence: TGTGCCAGCAGCGCATACACCGGGGAGCTGTTTTTT. It encodes CASSAYTGELFF.

This clone was seen a few times. The identical CDR3 is also encoded by other nucleotide sequences in the sample. This chain joins TRBV7-9 and TRBJ2-7, with a possible D match to TRBD1 (5 bases). Trimming stripped 5 bases from V and 1 base from J, with 9 bases between. This CDR3 comprises 13 residues. Germline V lookup: CDR1 SEHNR, CDR2 FQNEAQ (reference sequence). Written as DNA, the CDR3 is TGTGCCAGCAGCCCCCGACAGTCCTACGAGCAGTACTTC. Encoded protein: CASSPRQSYEQYF.

The chain couples TRBV6-5 to TRBJ1-5; TRBD1 agrees at 8 bases. V shed 2 bases and J 5 bases; nucleotides not matched to a gene: 2. The V gene's germline CDR1 is MNHEY and CDR2 SVGAGI. This CDR3 contains 14 residues. CDR3 residues: CASSYTTGDQPQHF. CDR3 bases: TGTGCCAGCAGTTACACGACAGGGGATCAGCCCCAGCATTTT.

V and J are TRBV2 and TRBJ1-5, with D maybe TRBD1 (6 bases). Looked up from germline, CDR1 is SNHLY and CDR2 is FYNNEI. The CDR3 sequence is 15 residues long. Trimming took 4 bases from V and 7 from J, leaving 17 bases between them. In DNA, the CDR3 is TGTGCCAGCAGTGGAGAGATATTACAGGGCCAGCCCCAGCATTTT. Protein sequence: CASSGEILQGQPQHF.

The chain links TRBV6-1 to TRBJ1-5, with no clear D. CDR1 is MNHNS, CDR2 SASEGT, per germline. CDR3 length: 15 residues. V shed 1 base and J shed 0 bases, with 7 bases lying between them. The CDR3: CASSEVVGSNQPQHF. The DNA for the CDR3 is TGTGCCAGCAGTGAAGTAGTGGGTAGCAATCAGCCCCAGCATTTT.

The rearrangement links TRBV7-8 to TRBJ2-3; 11 nucleotides line up with TRBD2. This CDR3 comprises 18 residues. V lost 3 bases, J lost 6 bases, and 14 bases stayed unmatched. Germline values: CDR1 SGHVS, CDR2 FQNEAQ. As DNA, the CDR3 is TGTGCCAGCAGCTTCGATACCCAACTAGCGGGAGTGTGGGATACGCAGTATTTT. Translation: CASSFDTQLAGVWDTQYF.

The rearrangement joins TRBV6-5 to TRBJ2-3; TRBD1 matches 8 bases. Germline V gene data show CDR1 as MNHEY and CDR2 as SVGAGI. The CDR3 has 15 residues. V shed 5 bases, J shed 3 bases, and the junction held 7 bases outside the gene matches. In DNA, the CDR3 is TGTGCCAGCAGTGGACAGGGATTTGGAACAGATACGCAGTATTTT. Its protein product is CASSGQGFGTDTQYF.

V is TRBV2 and J is TRBJ2-7; TRBD1 is a possible D gene (5 bases). Per germline, CDR1 SNHLY and CDR2 FYNNEI. This CDR3 region has 14 residues. Trimming took off 3 bases at V and 6 bases at J, with 15 bases between the two ends. As DNA, the CDR3 is TGTGCCAGCAGTGACCAGGGAAGTTTCCCCGAGCAGTACTTC. Translated, it gives CASSDQGSFPEQYF.

The chain combines TRBV11-2 with TRBJ1-1; D is unclear. V lost 4 bases and J lost 6, with 12 bases in between. The CDR3 loop spans 13 amino acids. Germline V gene data show CDR1 as SGHAT and CDR2 as FQNNGV. CDR3 coding DNA: TGTGCCAGCAGCTCGGAGGTCGTCCCTGAAGCTTTCTTT. Protein sequence: CASSSEVVPEAFF.

V is TRBV27 and J is TRBJ2-2, with 7 bases matching TRBD1. From germline, CDR1 is MNHEY and CDR2 SMNVEV (reference sequence). The CDR3 runs to 15 residues. V shed 4 bases and J 2 bases; nucleotides not matched to a gene: 4. CDR3 nucleotides: TGTGCCAGCAGTTCCCGGGACAGAAACACCGGGGAGCTGTTTTTT. Translation gives CASSSRDRNTGELFF.

This sequence joins TRBV5-5 and TRBJ2-7; 7 bases agree with TRBD1. There are 15 residues in the CDR3. Germline CDR1 reads SGHKS; CDR2 reads YYEKEE (reference sequence). Trimming cost V 1 base and J 1 base; bases outside gene matches: 5. DNA of the CDR3: TGTGCCAGCAGCTTGTTTGGGACAGAGTCCTACGAGCAGTACTTC. It specifies CASSLFGTESYEQYF.

The gene calls are TRBV4-1 and TRBJ2-7; 8 bases fit TRBD2. The CDR3 runs to 14 residues. The trim removed 3 bases at V and 4 bases at J, leaving 5 bases unmatched. The V gene's germline CDR1 is MGHRA and CDR2 YSYEKL. The CDR3 is CASSHATSGYEQYF. For the CDR3, the DNA is TGCGCCAGCAGCCATGCAACTAGCGGTTACGAGCAGTACTTC.

The chain couples TRBV27 to TRBJ2-7; TRBD1 aligns across 8 bases. After removal of 2 bases from V and 6 bases from J, the junction contained 6 bases not matched to a gene. Germline CDR1 and CDR2: MNHEY and SMNVEV (reference sequence). CDR3 size: 14 residues. CDR3 in DNA: TGTGCCAGCAGTTTAGGAACAGGGGGGATCGAGCAGTACTTC. Translation: CASSLGTGGIEQYF.

The chain couples TRBV7-6 to TRBJ2-7; D may match TRBD1 or TRBD2 (5 bases each). Trimming pared 1 base from V and 6 bases from J, leaving 16 bases between. Germline lookup yields CDR1 SGHVS and CDR2 FNYEAQ. The CDR3 is 15 residues long. As DNA, the CDR3 is TGTGCCAGCAGCTTAGAAGGGACGGCGGGTGTCGAGCAGTACTTC. Translated, it gives CASSLEGTAGVEQYF.

J is TRBJ2-7 and V is TRBV2; a possible D gene is TRBD1 (5 bases). The CDR3 sequence is 13 residues long. Trimming took off 6 bases at V and 3 bases at J, with 12 bases between the two ends. CDR1 is SNHLY, CDR2 FYNNEI, per germline. The CDR3 DNA reads as TGTGCCAGCAGCGAGACAGCGCTCTACGAGCAGTACTTC. It yields the protein CASSETALYEQYF.

The CDR3 protein is CASSFYVQDRATNQPQHF. The CDR3 DNA follows: TGTGCCAGCAGTTTCTATGTTCAGGACAGGGCGACTAATCAGCCCCAGCATTTT. The chain employs TRBV28 and TRBJ1-5; TRBD1 matches at 8 bases. The CDR3 length is 18 residues. Germline assignment: CDR1 MDHEN and CDR2 SYDVKM. V was clipped by 3 bases and J by 4 bases; unmatched bases: 14.

The chain has TRBV29-1 and TRBJ2-7, with 8 positions matching TRBD1. The germline CDR1 and CDR2 sequences are SQVTM and ANQGSEA. The CDR3 consists of 15 residues. V was clipped by 1 base and J by 1 base; unmatched bases: 6. This CDR3 is CSVEVADRESYEQYF. DNA of the CDR3: TGCAGCGTTGAAGTGGCGGACAGGGAGTCCTACGAGCAGTACTTC.

The J gene is TRBJ2-1, the V gene TRBV7-9; D call uncertain. Deletions cut 2 bases from V and 4 bases from J, with 12 bases between. The CDR3 has 15 residues. In germline, CDR1 is SEHNR, CDR2 FQNEAQ (reference sequence). CDR3 DNA sequence: TGTGCCAGCAGCTTAATACGCCGACCTTACAATGAGCAGTTCTTC. Translating gives CASSLIRRPYNEQFF. Full variable domain (outside the CDR3, taken from reference TRBV7-9 and TRBJ2-1): DTGVSQNPRHKITKRGQNVTFRCDPISEHNRLYWYRQTLGQGPEFLTYFQNEAQLEKSRLLSDRFSAERPKGSFSTLEIQRTEQGDSAMYLCASSLIRRPYNEQFFGPGTRLTVL.

Concerning this clone itself: Other DNA variants within this sample encode the same CDR3. This chain links TRBV7-9 with TRBJ2-1, with 8 bases identical to TRBD1. The germline CDR1 and CDR2 sequences are SEHNR and FQNEAQ (reference sequence). The CDR3 totals 15 residues. Trimming cost V 2 bases and J 4 bases; bases outside gene matches: 4. CDR3 protein: CASSLRDRSYNEQFF. CDR3 sequence (DNA): TGTGCCAGCAGCTTAAGGGACAGGAGTTACAATGAGCAGTTCTTC.

This clone was seen once. This chain's CDR3 is CASSLGMNTEAFF. DNA for the CDR3: TGTGCCAGCAGCTTAGGGATGAACACTGAAGCTTTCTTT. V gene TRBV11-2 combines with J gene TRBJ1-1, with D uncertain. Germline values: CDR1 SGHAT, CDR2 FQNNGV. The V end was cut by 1 base, the J end by 0 bases, with 3 bases between. The CDR3 length is 13 residues.

J is TRBJ1-2 and V is TRBV6-5, with a possible D match to TRBD1 (5 bases). From germline, CDR1 is MNHEY and CDR2 SVGAGI. CDR3 size: 14 residues. The V gene lost 5 bases and the J gene lost 8 bases, with 18 bases spanning the gap. The CDR3 coding sequence is TGTGCCAGCAGTATGGGATCGACAGTAGGAGGCTACACCTTC. Translated, it gives CASSMGSTVGGYTF.

This clone was seen once. The chain couples TRBV5-1 to TRBJ1-1; unclear D gene. Germline V gene lookup returns CDR1 SGHRS and CDR2 YFSETQ. The V end was cut by 0 bases, the J end by 0 bases, with 9 bases between. The CDR3 extends over 15 amino acids. CDR3 sequence reads: CASSLVGEMNTEAFF. The CDR3 DNA is TGCGCCAGCAGCTTGGTCGGGGAGATGAACACTGAAGCTTTCTTT.

The chain uses TRBV27 and TRBJ2-1; unclear D gene. The germline V and J ends were trimmed by 5 bases and 7 bases, with 24 bases remaining between them. CDR1 and CDR2 (germline): MNHEY, SMNVEV (reference sequence). This CDR3 comprises 17 residues. The CDR3 sequence is CASSGYSYPRMMNEQFF. In DNA, the CDR3 is TGTGCCAGCAGTGGATACAGTTATCCCCGTATGATGAATGAGCAGTTCTTC.

This clone has only one observation. This chain joins TRBV7-6 and TRBJ2-1; no definite D call. Germline V gene lookup returns CDR1 SGHVS and CDR2 FNYEAQ. This CDR3 spans 13 amino acids. V was shortened by 4 bases and J by 10 bases, with 14 bases between the two germline ends. As DNA, the CDR3 is TGTGCCAGCAGCTGGGGTCCGGGCACCGAGCAGTTCTTC. Amino acid sequence: CASSWGPGTEQFF.